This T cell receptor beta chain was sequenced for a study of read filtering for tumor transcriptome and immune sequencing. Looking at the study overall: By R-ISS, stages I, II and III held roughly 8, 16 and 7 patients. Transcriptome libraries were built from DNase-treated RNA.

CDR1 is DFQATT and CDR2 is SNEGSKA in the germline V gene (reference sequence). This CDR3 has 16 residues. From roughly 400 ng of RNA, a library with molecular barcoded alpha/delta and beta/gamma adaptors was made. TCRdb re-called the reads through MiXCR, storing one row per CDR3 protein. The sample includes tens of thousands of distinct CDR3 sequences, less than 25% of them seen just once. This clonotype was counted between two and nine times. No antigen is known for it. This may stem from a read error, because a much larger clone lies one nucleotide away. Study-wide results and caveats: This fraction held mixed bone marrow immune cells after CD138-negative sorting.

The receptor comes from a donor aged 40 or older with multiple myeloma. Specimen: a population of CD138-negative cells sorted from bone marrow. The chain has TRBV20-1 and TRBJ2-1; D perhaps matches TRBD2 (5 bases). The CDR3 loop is CSATLLMTTAYNGQFF. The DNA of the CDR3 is TGCAGTGCTACCCTCTTGATGACTACAGCCTACAATGGGCAGTTCTTC.